One and the same sample provided the 21 T cell receptor beta chains below, sequenced in a study of blood T cell repertoires in COVID-19. Measured with immunoSEQ multiplex PCR; TCRdb has only the in-frame clones, and not every one. The sample shows hundreds of thousands of clones, about 89% of them seen only once. The sample comprised peripheral blood. The receptors originated from a woman aged 25-40 years with acute or convalescent COVID-19.

The chain employs TRBV27 and TRBJ2-1, with 11 bases lining up with TRBD2. The CDR3 contains 17 residues. The trim removed 5 bases at V and 0 bases at J, leaving 6 bases unmatched. CDR1 and CDR2 (germline): MNHEY, SMNVEV (reference sequence). In DNA form, the CDR3 reads TGTGCCAGCAGTCCATCGACTAGCGGGACCTCCTACAATGAGCAGTTCTTC. It specifies CASSPSTSGTSYNEQFF.

The chain is built from TRBV27 and TRBJ1-1, with D hard to call. Trimming stripped 2 bases from V and 3 bases from J, with 10 bases between. CDR1 is MNHEY, CDR2 SMNVEV, per germline (reference sequence). The CDR3 consists of 14 residues. The chain's CDR3 is CASSLLPGYTEAFF. CDR3 bases: TGTGCCAGCAGTTTACTTCCAGGTTACACTGAAGCTTTCTTT.

V and J are TRBV7-2 and TRBJ1-2, with 7 bases identical to TRBD1. The junction had 6 bases not matched to a gene; V was cut back by 7 bases and J by 13 bases. The V gene's germline CDR1 is SGHTA and CDR2 FQGNSA. The CDR3 sequence is 10 residues long. CDR3: CASMEGASTF. The CDR3 DNA sequence: TGTGCCAGCATGGAGGGGGCCTCCACCTTC.

The chain joins TRBV15 to TRBJ1-1; D may be TRBD1 (5 bases). Germline V gene data show CDR1 as LNHNV and CDR2 as YYDKDF (reference sequence). Trimming stripped 3 bases from V and 1 base from J, with 9 bases between. The CDR3 runs 14 residues. The CDR3 DNA reads TGTGCCACCAGCAGGCAGGGCCCGAACACTGAAGCTTTCTTT. Translating gives CATSRQGPNTEAFF.

The chain combines TRBV5-6 with TRBJ2-3, with TRBD1 identical over 8 bases. Trimming removed 4 bases from V and 2 bases from J; junction bases left unmatched: 9. CDR1 is SGHDT, CDR2 YYEEEE, per germline. This CDR3 has 16 residues. CDR3 in amino acids: CASSLQQGGDTDTQYF. For the CDR3, the DNA is TGTGCCAGCAGCCTGCAACAGGGGGGAGACACAGATACGCAGTATTTT.

The V and J genes are TRBV4-1 and TRBJ1-5; no reliable D call. This CDR3 comprises 14 residues. The ends were cut back, 1 base at V and 6 bases at J, with 10 bases in the middle. CDR1 is MGHRA, CDR2 YSYEKL, per germline. The CDR3 region is CASSQAWEGQPQHF. CDR3 bases: TGCGCCAGCAGCCAAGCCTGGGAGGGTCAGCCCCAGCATTTT.

V gene TRBV5-1 combines with J gene TRBJ2-2; tentative D call: TRBD1 (6 bases). The V gene's germline CDR1 is SGHRS and CDR2 YFSETQ. Trimming took 3 bases from V and 0 from J, leaving 12 bases between them. This CDR3 is 16 amino acids long. In nucleotides, the CDR3 is TGCGCCAGCAGCTACAGGGACGCCGCGAACACCGGGGAGCTGTTTTTT. Translating gives CASSYRDAANTGELFF.

This clone was seen at least ten times. The chain links TRBV5-1 to TRBJ1-4; D is possibly TRBD1 (6 bases). Trimming removed 4 bases from V and 7 bases from J, with 17 bases in between. The CDR3 totals 15 residues. CDR1 and CDR2 from the germline V gene are SGHRS and YFSETQ. The CDR3 region is CASSPRGGAGEKLFF. CDR3 nucleotides: TGCGCCAGCAGCCCCCGGGGGGGCGCGGGTGAAAAACTGTTTTTT.

V and J are TRBV6-5 and TRBJ1-6; TRBD1 aligns across 7 bases. The CDR3 extends over 14 amino acids. Germline V gene sequence: CDR1 MNHEY, CDR2 SVGAGI. After removal of 8 bases from V and 7 bases from J, the junction contained 8 bases not matched to a gene. The CDR3 coding sequence is TGTGCCAGCGGGGTAGACAGGGCAAATTCACCCCTCCACTTT. This sequence encodes CASGVDRANSPLHF.

As for this clone: At the DNA level, this CDR3 is encoded by other sequences in the same sample as well. The rearrangement links TRBV3-1 (or the pseudogene TRBV3-2) to TRBJ2-7, with D possibly being TRBD2 (7 bases). V gave up 1 base and J gave up 2 bases, with 9 bases separating them. The CDR3 covers 14 residues. Germline V gene data show CDR1 as LGHDT and CDR2 as YNNKEL (reference sequence). DNA of the CDR3: TGTGCCAGCAGCCAAGGCGGGGGCCCCTACGAGCAGTACTTC. Translated, it gives CASSQGGGPYEQYF.

This chain uses TRBV4-1 with TRBJ2-2, with 9 bases aligning to TRBD2. Germline-derived CDR1 and CDR2 are MGHRA and YSYEKL. V was clipped by 4 bases and J by 5 bases; unmatched bases: 17. The CDR3 loop spans 19 amino acids. The CDR3 sequence: CASSLRDWARGGGTGELFF. The CDR3 DNA reads as TGCGCCAGCAGCCTACGGGATTGGGCGCGGGGGGGAGGAACCGGGGAGCTGTTTTTT.

The chain couples TRBV4-1 to TRBJ2-5, with 10 bases matching TRBD2. CDR3 size: 15 residues. Per germline, CDR1 MGHRA and CDR2 YSYEKL. The V and J ends lost 3 bases and 9 bases, in that order; junction bases with no gene match: 10. The CDR3 loop is CASSQGLATRGAQYF. In DNA form, the CDR3 reads TGCGCCAGCAGCCAGGGACTAGCGACCCGGGGGGCCCAGTACTTC.

This chain joins TRBV28 and TRBJ1-3; D is ambiguous. The V end lost 5 bases, the J end lost 4 bases, and 6 bases lay between the germline ends. CDR1 and CDR2 (germline): MDHEN, SYDVKM. The CDR3 contains 12 residues. CDR3 nucleotides: TGTGCCAGCAGTGGTCAGGGAAACACCATATATTTT. Translating gives CASSGQGNTIYF.

The rearrangement links TRBV6-5 to TRBJ1-1, with a tentative D call TRBD1 (6 bases). CDR1 MNHEY and CDR2 SVGAGI come from the germline V gene. The CDR3 runs to 14 residues. Trimming removed 10 bases from V and 5 bases from J, with 20 bases in between. Here the CDR3 DNA reads TGTGCCACTTTTGGGGGGGCAGCGACGACTGAAGCTTTCTTT. Its translation is CATFGGAATTEAFF.

This chain joins TRBV20-1 and TRBJ2-1, with a tentative D call TRBD2 (5 bases). The V gene's germline CDR1 is DFQATT and CDR2 SNEGSKA (reference sequence). The CDR3 totals 12 residues. V was cut by 3 bases and J by 6 bases, with 9 bases left in between. The CDR3 spells CSASSAGNEQFF. The DNA of the CDR3 is TGCAGTGCTAGTTCGGCGGGCAATGAGCAGTTCTTC.

The chain joins TRBV29-1 to TRBJ2-7; no reliable D call. From germline, CDR1 is SQVTM and CDR2 ANQGSEA. Trimming stripped 3 bases from V and 5 bases from J, with 8 bases between. The CDR3 sequence is 11 residues long. The CDR3 protein is CSVEISNEQYF. In nucleotides, the CDR3 is TGCAGCGTTGAGATCAGTAACGAGCAGTACTTC.

The chain couples TRBV19 to TRBJ1-1; D unresolved. The CDR3 loop spans 14 amino acids. The germline gives CDR1 LNHDA, CDR2 SQIVND (reference sequence). V dropped 7 bases and J dropped 7 bases, with 19 bases sitting between them. CDR3 DNA sequence: TGTGCCAGTACTACCTGGACGGCTCGGGGTGAAGCTTTCTTT. Protein: CASTTWTARGEAFF.

J is TRBJ1-2 and V is TRBV6-1; 8 bases line up with TRBD1. This CDR3 region has 12 residues. Germline CDR1 is MNHNS and CDR2 is SASEGT. V trimming: 2 bases; J trimming: 10 bases; junction bases outside the gene matches: 3. The CDR3 nucleotides read TGTGCCAGCAGTGAACCGGGACAGGACTACACCTTC. It encodes CASSEPGQDYTF.

This sequence joins TRBV20-1 and TRBJ1-2; 7 positions match TRBD1. This CDR3 is 14 amino acids long. Per the germline V gene, CDR1 is DFQATT and CDR2 is SNEGSKA (reference sequence). The V and J ends lost 3 bases and 5 bases, in that order; junction bases with no gene match: 9. CDR3 sequence (DNA): TGCAGTGCTAGTCCCAAGACAGGGAGGTATGGCTACACCTTC. It yields the protein CSASPKTGRYGYTF.

In this sample, this clone turned up once. One junction end does not reproduce the germline sequence, and a read error may be involved. The chain has TRBV27 and TRBJ2-2; TRBD1 matches 10 bases. The CDR3 sequence is 16 residues long. Germline values: CDR1 MNHEY, CDR2 SMNVEV (reference sequence). The CDR3 loop reads CASRFRRDRGTGELFF. The CDR3 region has the DNA TGTGCCAGCCGTTTTCGAAGGGACAGGGGAACCGGGGAGCTGTTTTTT.

The J gene is TRBJ2-2, the V gene TRBV11-1; D not certain. This CDR3 spans 12 amino acids. Germline assignment: CDR1 SGHAT and CDR2 FQDESV (reference sequence). Trimming pared 5 bases from V and 6 bases from J, leaving 7 bases between. The DNA for the CDR3 is TGTGCCAGCAGCCCACCGGCCGGGGAGCTGTTTTTT. Translation gives CASSPPAGELFF.